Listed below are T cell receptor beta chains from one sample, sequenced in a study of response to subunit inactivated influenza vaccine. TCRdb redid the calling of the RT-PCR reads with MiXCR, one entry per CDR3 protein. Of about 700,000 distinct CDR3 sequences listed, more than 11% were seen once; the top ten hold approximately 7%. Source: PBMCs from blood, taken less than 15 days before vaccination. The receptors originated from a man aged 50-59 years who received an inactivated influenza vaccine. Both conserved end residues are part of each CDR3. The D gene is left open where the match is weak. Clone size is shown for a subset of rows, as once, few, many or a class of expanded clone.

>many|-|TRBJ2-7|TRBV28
TGTGCCAGCAGTTTGCGACAGCTCACCTACGAGCAGTACTTC
CASSLRQLTYEQYF
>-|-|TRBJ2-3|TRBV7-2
TGTGCCAGCAGGTTACAAGGGACCCTGTTAGATACGCAGTATTTT
CASRLQGTLLDTQYF
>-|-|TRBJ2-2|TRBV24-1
TGTGCCACCAGTGGGTATACAAACACCGGGGAGCTGTTTTTT
CATSGYTNTGELFF
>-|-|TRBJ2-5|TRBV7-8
TGTGCCAGCAGCTCAGTTCCCTTAAGGGGAGAGAGGGAGACCCAGTACTTC
CASSSVPLRGERETQYF
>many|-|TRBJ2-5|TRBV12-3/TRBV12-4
TGTGCCAGCAGTCCCGGAGATTACCAAGAGACCCAGTACTTC
CASSPGDYQETQYF
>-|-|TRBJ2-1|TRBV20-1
TGCAGTGCTAGTAGGGGGGGCCGCAACAATGAGCAGTTCTTC
CSASRGGRNNEQFF
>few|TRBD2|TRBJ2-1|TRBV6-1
TGTGCCAGCAGTGGCCCCCCGGGACTAGCGGGAAGGGCGCCGTACAATGAGCAGTTCTTC
CASSGPPGLAGRAPYNEQFF
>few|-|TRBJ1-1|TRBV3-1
TGTGCCAGCAGCCAAGCCGGGGGGGCGAGGACTGAAGCTTTCTTT
CASSQAGGARTEAFF
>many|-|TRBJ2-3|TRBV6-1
TGTGCCAGCAGTGTCGGGCCCAGGACAGATACGCAGTATTTT
CASSVGPRTDTQYF
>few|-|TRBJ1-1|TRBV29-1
TGCAGCGTGACGGGGGGCACTAACTTGATGAACACTGAAGCTTTCTTT
CSVTGGTNLMNTEAFF
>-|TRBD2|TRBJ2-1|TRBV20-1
TGCTGTGCTCCCTCCGGGCTAGCGGGAATCTCCTACAATGAGCAGTTCTTC
CCAPSGLAGISYNEQFF
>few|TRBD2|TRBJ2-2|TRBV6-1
TGTGCCAGCAGGGTAACCGGGACTACGAACACCGGGGAGCTGTTTTTT
CASRVTGTTNTGELFF
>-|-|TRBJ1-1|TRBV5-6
TGTGCCAGCAGCTTTGACACGGGGAACACTGAAGCTTTCTTT
CASSFDTGNTEAFF
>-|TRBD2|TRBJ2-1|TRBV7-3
TGTGCCTTCAGTTTCAGCGGGAGTACGGAGGGTTCCTACAATGAGCAGTTCTTC
CAFSFSGSTEGSYNEQFF
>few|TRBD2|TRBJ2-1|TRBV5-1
TGCGCCAGCAGACAAAGCGGGAGCTTCAATGAGCAGTTCTTC
CASRQSGSFNEQFF
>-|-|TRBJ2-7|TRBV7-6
TGTGCCAGCAGCCCCTTACAGGGTGTGGGGGACGAGCAGTACTTC
CASSPLQGVGDEQYF
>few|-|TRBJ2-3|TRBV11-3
TGTGCCAGCAGCCAGCGGGCCAGCACAGATACGCAGTATTTT
CASSQRASTDTQYF
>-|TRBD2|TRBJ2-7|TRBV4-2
TGTGCCAGCAGCCGAGAAGGGACTAGCGGTTACTACGAGCAGTACTTC
CASSREGTSGYYEQYF
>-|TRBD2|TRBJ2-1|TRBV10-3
TGTGCCATCAGTTCGGGGCTAGCGGGGAGTAAGTATGAGCAGTTCTTC
CAISSGLAGSKYEQFF
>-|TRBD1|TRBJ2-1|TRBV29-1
TGCAGCGTTGGTCTTGGACAGGGTTATGAGCAGTTCTTC
CSVGLGQGYEQFF
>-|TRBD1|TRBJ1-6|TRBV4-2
TGTGCCAGCAGCCAGACAACCGGGACAGGGAATAATTCACCCCTCCACTTT
CASSQTTGTGNNSPLHF
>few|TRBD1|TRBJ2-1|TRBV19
TGTGCCAGTAGTATAGACCCATGGGGCAGGGGGCCCCACAATGAGCAGTTCTTC
CASSIDPWGRGPHNEQFF
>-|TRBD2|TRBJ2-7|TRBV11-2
TGTGCCAGCAGCGACCGGGACTACTTATACCCGCGCTCCTACGAGCAGTACTTC
CASSDRDYLYPRSYEQYF
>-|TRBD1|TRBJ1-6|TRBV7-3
TGTGCCAGCAGCGGGGGACAGGGAGCACCCCTCCACTTT
CASSGGQGAPLHF
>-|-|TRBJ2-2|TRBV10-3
TGTGCCATCAGCAGAGCAGGGAGGACGGACACCGGGGAGCTGTTTTTT
CAISRAGRTDTGELFF
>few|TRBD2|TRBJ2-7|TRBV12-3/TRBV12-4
TGTGCCAGCAGTTTGGGACGGGGGGTGGGGTCCTACGAGCAGTACTTC
CASSLGRGVGSYEQYF
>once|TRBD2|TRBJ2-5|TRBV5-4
TGTGCCAGCAGCTTCGCGGGGGGGCGGGTGATGGAGACCCAGTACTTC
CASSFAGGRVMETQYF
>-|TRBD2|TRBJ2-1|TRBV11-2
TGTGCCAGCAGCTCGATGACTAGCGGGGCCGTCTCCGAGCAGTTCTTC
CASSSMTSGAVSEQFF
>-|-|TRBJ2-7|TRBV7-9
TGTGCCAGCAGCTGGCCCCCGGGGGAACTCTCCTACGAGCAGTACTTC
CASSWPPGELSYEQYF
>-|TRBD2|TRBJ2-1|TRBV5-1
TGCGCCAGCAGGGAGCCTAGCGGCAATGAGCAGTTCTTC
CASREPSGNEQFF
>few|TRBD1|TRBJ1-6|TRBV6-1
TGTGCCAGCAGGATAACCGGGACAGACAATTCACCCCTCCACTTT
CASRITGTDNSPLHF
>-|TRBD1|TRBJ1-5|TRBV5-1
TGCGCCAGCAGCTTCCAGGGGGCGAGTGGTCAGCCCCAGCATTTT
CASSFQGASGQPQHF
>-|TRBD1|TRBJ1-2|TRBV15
TGTGCCACCAGCCCTAGACAGGGCGCAGGCTATGGCTACACCTTC
CATSPRQGAGYGYTF
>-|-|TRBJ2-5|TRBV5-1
TGCGCCAGCAGGGATCAGTCGTCCCAGTACTTC
CASRDQSSQYF
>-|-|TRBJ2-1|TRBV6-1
TGTGCCAGCAGTCTTACTACAGGGACTCGGGGGGTAATATGTGTCTTC
CASSLTTGTRGVICVF
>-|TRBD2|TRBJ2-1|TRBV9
TGTGCCAGCAGCGTAGGTGGTGCTAGCGGATTCTCCTACAATGAGCAGTTCTTC
CASSVGGASGFSYNEQFF
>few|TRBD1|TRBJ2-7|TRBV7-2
TGTGCCAGCAGCTTAGTAGGGACAGACTCCTACGAGCAGTACTTC
CASSLVGTDSYEQYF
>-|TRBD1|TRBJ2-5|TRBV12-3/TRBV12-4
TGTGCCAGCAGTTTTTCCGGGACAGCCCAAGAGACCCAGTACTTC
CASSFSGTAQETQYF
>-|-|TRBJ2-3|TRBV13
TGTGCCAGCAGCTTAGCGGGACTTACCCTGGGCACAGATACGCAGTATTTT
CASSLAGLTLGTDTQYF
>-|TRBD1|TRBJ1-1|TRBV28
TGTGCCAGCAGTGAAACAGGGGCGGGGAGGATGAACACTGAAGCTTTCTTT
CASSETGAGRMNTEAFF